Detailed here is one T cell receptor (beta chain). These data come from a study of cytomegalovirus exposure and HLA in healthy donors. The PCR ran on 60 Vbeta and 13 Jbeta primers. Generated by immunoSEQ multiplex PCR, the TCRdb table keeps only in-frame clones and is missing some. The sample carries about 140,000 clones, 82% recorded once. The J segment lost 5 bases and the V segment lost 4 bases, leaving 3 bases of the junction unmatched. The CDR3 covers 14 residues. The germline V gene encodes CDR1 SGHRS and CDR2 YFSETQ. This clonotype originated in a male donor in good health and CMV-seronegative. The sequenced sample was PBMCs. V usage is TRBV5-1 and J usage is TRBJ2-1; 10 positions agree with TRBD1. The CDR3 protein is CASSPGTGDNEQFF. The CDR3 DNA is TGCGCCAGCAGCCCCGGGACAGGGGACAATGAGCAGTTCTTC.